The present T cell receptor beta chain was sequenced within a study of CD8 T cells in ankylosing spondylitis. Quantitative 5'-RACE with molecular barcodes produced the TCR beta libraries. TCRdb re-called the 5' RACE reads with MiXCR, one entry per CDR3 protein. Of 750,000 to 850,000 distinct CDR3 sequences detected, roughly 12% appear once; the ten largest clones hold roughly 0.51%. Whole-study results and caveats: One TCR beta motif, made up of about 8 highly homologous variants, appeared characteristic of ankylosing spondylitis blood.

This clonotype was recorded at least ten times. Its target is unknown. This CDR3 is built from 13 residues. CDR1 SGHTA and CDR2 FQGNSA come from the germline V gene. J gave up 7 bases and V 6 bases, and 9 bases lay outside the gene matches. The clonotype comes from a male donor with ankylosing spondylitis. V usage is TRBV7-2 and J usage is TRBJ2-7; 7 bases are a match to TRBD2. The source material was blood, either unsorted or a sorted T cell fraction (not recorded which). CDR3 sequence: CASRETLAWEQYF. The CDR3 DNA is TGTGCCAGCAGAGAAACACTAGCGTGGGAGCAGTACTTC.